This entry features one TCR beta chain sequence. There is no known antigen for this receptor. Qualities for individual bases were not recorded, and no much larger clone is one base off. The immunoSEQ Assay, a bias-controlled multiplex PCR, was used to amplify TCRbeta CDR3 regions from genomic DNA. The original methods were these. The number of nucleated cells in each sample was estimated by amplification of reference gene primers within the assay. Sequence reads were collapsed and filtered to measure the absolute abundance of every unique TCRbeta CDR3 rearrangement. Productive Simpson clonality was computed per sample as the square root of Simpson's diversity index over productive rearrangements. The table was pulled from immuneACCESS by TCRdb, which kept in-frame rearrangements only. Such tables lose some clones; where checked, under half of the loss comes from unresolved V genes, and the rest has no known cause. V and J calls and clone size are copied from that table; D and trimming were computed from the DNA. A total of some 250,000 clones appear in this sample, around four fifths of them only once. 9.5% to 15% of the sample is taken by the ten largest.

This sample stems from a study of blood T cell repertoires in COVID-19 (dated by TCRdb to 2019 to 2021). Notes on the research overall: Collaborator samples came from the United States, Italy and Spain and covered acute and convalescent phases of COVID-19. Where available, HLA class I and class II types were obtained from metadata supplied by the sample provider rather than from assay-based typing. Subjects who had been exposed to COVID-19, were actively infected with it, or had recovered from it provided the deeply sampled blood TCRbeta repertoires that made up the dataset. The sample metadata nearly always contained a de-identified subject ID, COVID-19 status, age in years and sex. The samples were drawn from two sources: the first 160 participants of the ongoing ImmuneRACE study, and 1,000 to 1,500 subjects contributed by 6 global collaborators. The prospective study material was composed of cDNA or gDNA derived from T cells, B-cell-depleted T cells, or PBMCs. The repertoires were released in a freely available public database meant as a resource for research on the immune response to SARS-CoV-2. The paper's findings and limits, for the study overall: How much clinical and demographic metadata was included differed by source and by participant, and the metadata was provided uncurated.

Collaborating institutions collected whole blood in K2EDTA tubes following their own protocols. For TCRbeta analysis, collaborators shipped samples as frozen whole blood, isolated PBMCs, or DNA extracted from either of those sample types. Taken from the germline V gene, the CDR1 and CDR2 loops are SGHTS and YDEGEE. The CDR3, cysteine through phenylalanine, is 12 amino acids long. The DNA shown is the 36-base CDR3, in frame from base 1. V lost 3 bases and J lost 0 bases; the stretch between them is 4 bases long. Recombination joined TRBV5-8 with TRBJ2-7; no D gene can be assigned with confidence. This clonotype was sampled from a woman aged 60-70 years with active or convalescent COVID-19. Material for sequencing was peripheral blood. The bases are TGTGCCAGCAGCTGGAGCTCCTACGAGCAGTACTTC. This yields the protein CASSWSSYEQYF.